The rows below give T cell receptor beta chains drawn from one sample of a study of glioma-infiltrating T cells after dendritic cell vaccination. TCRdb's copy holds only in-frame clones and misses some; the assay was immunoSEQ multiplex PCR. There are around 83,000 clones in the sample; 85% occur only once, and under 8.5% lies in the top ten. The input for sequencing was blood, taken after dendritic cell vaccination. The receptors here all came from a human donor with glioblastoma. Each CDR3 is given with its conserved first and last residue. Each record gives: V gene, D gene, clone size, J gene, CDR3 DNA, CDR3 protein. A D gene is named only where the DNA matches it firmly. Clone size is stated in some rows and not others, as once, few, many or a class when expanded.

v_gene: TRBV29-1
d_gene: .
abundance: .
j_gene: TRBJ2-2
CDR3nt: TGCAGCGTTGAGGTTGGGCAGGGTGGCGGGGAGCTGTTTTTT
CDR3aa: CSVEVGQGGGELFF

v_gene: TRBV19
d_gene: .
abundance: .
j_gene: TRBJ2-1
CDR3nt: TGTGCCAGTAGTATACCCAGGGGATACAATGAGCAGTTCTTC
CDR3aa: CASSIPRGYNEQFF

v_gene: TRBV5-1
d_gene: TRBD1
abundance: .
j_gene: TRBJ1-4
CDR3nt: TGCGCCAGCAGTCCCACCGGGACAGCTAATGAAAAACTGTTTTTT
CDR3aa: CASSPTGTANEKLFF

v_gene: TRBV7-2
d_gene: TRBD2
abundance: .
j_gene: TRBJ2-7
CDR3nt: TGTGCCAGCAGCTTAGTTAGCGGGAGTGGCGAGCAGTACTTC
CDR3aa: CASSLVSGSGEQYF

v_gene: TRBV19
d_gene: TRBD1
abundance: .
j_gene: TRBJ2-7
CDR3nt: TGTGCCAGTAAGCGGGACAGGGGGGGAAAGCAGTACTTC
CDR3aa: CASKRDRGGKQYF

v_gene: TRBV4-3
d_gene: .
abundance: .
j_gene: TRBJ2-3
CDR3nt: TGCGCCAGCAGCCTCTCTAGCGTTAGCACAGATACGCAGTATTTT
CDR3aa: CASSLSSVSTDTQYF

v_gene: TRBV11-2
d_gene: .
abundance: .
j_gene: TRBJ2-5
CDR3nt: TGTGCCAGCAGCTTAGAGCTCTATCAAGAGACCCAGTACTTC
CDR3aa: CASSLELYQETQYF

v_gene: TRBV6-5
d_gene: .
abundance: .
j_gene: TRBJ2-7
CDR3nt: TGTGCCAGTTGGAGCGACGCCACCTACGAGCAGTACTTC
CDR3aa: CASWSDATYEQYF

v_gene: TRBV27
d_gene: TRBD2
abundance: .
j_gene: TRBJ2-1
CDR3nt: TGTGCCAGTAAACCTGCGGGAGCTTCCTACAATGAGCAGTTCTTC
CDR3aa: CASKPAGASYNEQFF

v_gene: TRBV6-4
d_gene: .
abundance: .
j_gene: TRBJ2-1
CDR3nt: TGTGCCAGCAGCGACCAGGGGGGCTACAATGAGCAGTTCTTC
CDR3aa: CASSDQGGYNEQFF

v_gene: TRBV2
d_gene: .
abundance: few
j_gene: TRBJ2-7
CDR3nt: TGTGCCAGCAGCGGGACAAAAACGAGGCAGTACTTC
CDR3aa: CASSGTKTRQYF

v_gene: TRBV27
d_gene: TRBD1
abundance: .
j_gene: TRBJ1-2
CDR3nt: TGTGCCAGCAGTTTAGATGGACAGGGGATGGCTGGCTACACCTTC
CDR3aa: CASSLDGQGMAGYTF

v_gene: TRBV4-1
d_gene: TRBD2
abundance: .
j_gene: TRBJ2-7
CDR3nt: TGCGCCAGCAGCCAAGCTATAGCGGGAGTCCCCGAGCAGTACTTC
CDR3aa: CASSQAIAGVPEQYF

v_gene: TRBV15
d_gene: TRBD1
abundance: .
j_gene: TRBJ1-6
CDR3nt: TGTGCCACCAGCAGTGAGCGGGACAGGGGAGTGGTTGCGATGGGCTCACCCCTCCACTTT
CDR3aa: CATSSERDRGVVAMGSPLHF

v_gene: TRBV27
d_gene: .
abundance: .
j_gene: TRBJ2-2
CDR3nt: TGTGCCAGCAGTTTTTTTATGGGCAGTAGGGAGCTGTTTTTT
CDR3aa: CASSFFMGSRELFF

v_gene: TRBV5-4
d_gene: .
abundance: .
j_gene: TRBJ2-5
CDR3nt: TGTGCCAGCAGCTTGGCCGGGCAGGGCATGGGAGAGACCCAGTACTTC
CDR3aa: CASSLAGQGMGETQYF

v_gene: TRBV9
d_gene: TRBD2
abundance: .
j_gene: TRBJ2-6
CDR3nt: TGTGCCAGCAGCGTCGCCCGGGAGGGCGGGAGAAGGTCTGGGGCCAACGTCCTGACTTTC
CDR3aa: CASSVAREGGRRSGANVLTF

v_gene: TRBV7-2
d_gene: .
abundance: .
j_gene: TRBJ2-1
CDR3nt: TGTGCCAGCATGGCGGGGATTCTCAATGAGCAGTTCTTC
CDR3aa: CASMAGILNEQFF

v_gene: TRBV9
d_gene: TRBD1
abundance: .
j_gene: TRBJ1-5
CDR3nt: TGTGCCAGCAGCGCCTCGACAGGGGAGCAAAATCAGCCCCAGCATTTT
CDR3aa: CASSASTGEQNQPQHF

v_gene: TRBV9
d_gene: TRBD2
abundance: .
j_gene: TRBJ2-5
CDR3nt: TGTGCCAGCAGACAATATAGCGGGAGGAGGTACCAAGAGACCCAGTACTTC
CDR3aa: CASRQYSGRRYQETQYF

v_gene: TRBV14
d_gene: TRBD1
abundance: .
j_gene: TRBJ2-7
CDR3nt: TGTGCCAGCAGCCGAGGGACAGGGGGAAACTACGAGCAGTACTTC
CDR3aa: CASSRGTGGNYEQYF

v_gene: TRBV28
d_gene: TRBD2
abundance: .
j_gene: TRBJ2-3
CDR3nt: TGTGCCAGCAGGGTCACTAGCGGGAGGACCGCAGATACGCAGTATTTT
CDR3aa: CASRVTSGRTADTQYF